This T cell receptor beta chain comes out of a study of blood T cell repertoires in COVID-19. Study in general: COVID-19 samples collected from the United States, Italy and Spain covered acute and convalescent phases.

This CDR3 region has 15 residues. Germline V gene lookup returns CDR1 SGHKS and CDR2 YYEKEE (reference sequence). V trimming: 1 base; J trimming: 8 bases; junction bases outside the gene matches: 8. All enrollees were roughly 18 to 89 years old and from 20 to 25 US areas. Participant reports of clinical history set cohort assignment. As handled by the study authors: Using reference gene primer amplification, nucleated cell counts were estimated. Method: immunoSEQ multiplex PCR; TCRdb's copy keeps in-frame clones and lacks some. V and J calls and clone size follow that table, whereas D and trimming were derived from the DNA. Of some 260,000 clones in the sample, roughly 91% are singletons; the top ten hold just under 9%.

The origin of this receptor is a man aged 35 to 55 who had recovered from COVID-19. The chain uses TRBV5-5 and TRBJ2-1; 8 bases agree with TRBD1. The sequencing input was PBMCs or T cells enriched from blood (not recorded which). The CDR3 DNA is TGTGCCAGCAGCTTGTCAGGGGGCGCTTGGGATGAGCAGTTCTTC. Encoded protein: CASSLSGGAWDEQFF.